Each of the 19 T cell receptor beta chains below was sequenced from the same sample in a study of T cells after yellow fever vaccination. TCRdb used MiXCR to reprocess the 5' RACE reads, holding one entry per CDR3 protein. Of about 550,000 distinct CDR3 sequences in the sample, 15% to 20% were seen once. This specimen consisted of PBMCs, obtained 15 days after the yellow fever booster vaccination. Receptors originate from a man in his thirties or forties who received the YFV17D yellow fever vaccine.

This clonotype was detected only a few times. V usage is TRBV6-5 and J usage is TRBJ2-7; D tentatively fits TRBD1 or TRBD2 (6 bases each). Germline CDR1 and CDR2: MNHEY and SVGAGI. CDR3 size: 16 residues. V was pared by 0 bases and J by 7 bases, with 19 bases between. Here the CDR3 reads CASSYSGGRSAGEQYF. For the CDR3, the DNA is TGTGCCAGCAGTTACTCCGGGGGCAGGTCGGCTGGTGAGCAGTACTTC.

In this sample, this clonotype turned up a few times. The V gene is TRBV19, the J gene TRBJ2-1; 10 nucleotides agree with TRBD1. The junction had 16 bases not matched to a gene; V was cut back by 7 bases and J by 7 bases. Germline CDR1 is LNHDA and CDR2 is SQIVND (reference sequence). This CDR3 comprises 17 residues. This CDR3 reads CASTVGPDRGSTNEQFF. The DNA of the CDR3 is TGTGCCAGTACCGTTGGGCCGGACAGGGGGAGTACAAATGAGCAGTTCTTC.

This clonotype was counted a few times. The chain combines TRBV11-2 with TRBJ2-3; 7 bases line up with TRBD2. CDR1 SGHAT and CDR2 FQNNGV come from the germline V gene. V dropped 2 bases and J dropped 2; count of bases not matched to a gene: 13. The length of the CDR3 is 18 residues. CDR3 sequence (DNA): TGTGCCAGCAGCTTACATGGTGGGAGGGCCCTATTCACAGATACGCAGTATTTT. Translated: CASSLHGGRALFTDTQYF. The entire variable domain, with the rest obtained from reference TRBV11-2 and TRBJ2-3, is as follows: EAGVAQSPRYKIIEKRQSVAFWCNPISGHATLYWYQQILGQGPKLLIQFQNNGVVDDSQLPKDRFSAERLKGVDSTLKIQPAKLEDSAVYLCASSLHGGRALFTDTQYFGPGTRLTVL.

This clonotype has only a few counts. The chain uses TRBV19 and TRBJ2-5; D perhaps matches TRBD1 (6 bases). The CDR3 covers 16 residues. Trimming shortened V by 4 bases and J by 3 bases, and 18 bases separated the two germline ends. Germline lookup yields CDR1 LNHDA and CDR2 SQIVND (reference sequence). CDR3 loop: CASSTGRRGVEETQYF. The CDR3 nucleotides read TGTGCCAGTAGTACGGGGCGCAGGGGAGTGGAAGAGACCCAGTACTTC.

This sequence joins TRBV19 and TRBJ2-3, with 10 bases fitting TRBD2. The germline V gene has CDR1 LNHDA and CDR2 SQIVND (reference sequence). Trimming took 4 bases from V and 0 from J; bases not matched to a gene: 1. The CDR3 has 15 amino acids. The CDR3 sequence is CASSKLAGSTDTQYF. The CDR3 DNA sequence: TGTGCCAGTAGTAAACTAGCGGGGAGCACAGATACGCAGTATTTT.

The chain recombines TRBV9 with TRBJ2-7; TRBD1 is a possible D gene (6 bases). Deletions cut 4 bases from V and 0 bases from J, with 14 bases between. Germline V gene lookup returns CDR1 SGDLS and CDR2 YYNGEE. The CDR3 totals 15 residues. CDR3 sequence: CASSPTGTTSYEQYF. CDR3 coding DNA: TGTGCCAGCAGCCCAACCGGGACAACCTCCTACGAGCAGTACTTC.

The CDR3 nucleotides are TGTGCCAGCAGCTTCGAATCTAGTATTTACGAGCAGTACTTC. Translation: CASSFESSIYEQYF. J is TRBJ2-7 and V is TRBV5-4; the D is unclear. The length of the CDR3 is 14 residues. Germline V CDR1 and CDR2: SGHNT, YYREEE (reference sequence). V lost 2 bases to trimming and J lost 4 bases, with 13 bases between them.

The V and J genes are TRBV12-5 and TRBJ2-2, with 7 positions matching TRBD1. The junction had 7 bases not matched to a gene; V was cut back by 6 bases and J by 6 bases. Per germline, CDR1 LGHNT and CDR2 FRNRAP. The CDR3 extends over 14 amino acids. CDR3 protein: CASGPTGLAGELFF. In nucleotides, the CDR3 is TGTGCTAGTGGCCCGACAGGGTTGGCCGGGGAGCTGTTTTTT.

This clonotype was picked up a small number of times. This chain links TRBV6-5 with TRBJ1-1, with a weak D call TRBD1 (6 bases). This CDR3 spans 13 amino acids. V was shortened by 2 bases and J by 7 bases, with 11 bases between the two germline ends. The germline V gene encodes CDR1 MNHEY and CDR2 SVGAGI. The CDR3 DNA sequence: TGTGCCAGCAGTTACAAAGGACAGAGTGAAGCTTTCTTT. Translation gives CASSYKGQSEAFF.

This sequence joins TRBV10-3 and TRBJ2-2, with D unresolved. The CDR3 has 15 residues. Trimming cost V 0 bases and J 7 bases, with 12 bases left between them. Looked up from germline, CDR1 is ENHRY and CDR2 is SYGVKD. The CDR3 sequence is CAISESSRTFGELFF. In nucleotides, the CDR3 is TGTGCCATCAGTGAGTCCAGCCGCACCTTCGGGGAGCTGTTTTTT.

This clonotype was observed a handful of times. The rearrangement uses TRBV6-5 and TRBJ2-3; D is uncertain. Germline CDR1 reads MNHEY; CDR2 reads SVGAGI. V lost 0 bases to trimming and J lost 1 base, with 8 bases between them. The CDR3 is 15 amino acids. CDR3 sequence: CASSYSARGTDTQYF. The DNA of the CDR3 is TGTGCCAGCAGTTACTCTGCAAGGGGCACAGATACGCAGTATTTT.

This clonotype was seen only a few times. The chain recombines TRBV5-6 with TRBJ1-1; D is uncertain. This CDR3 has 13 residues. Trimming pared 4 bases from V and 5 bases from J, leaving 12 bases between. CDR1 and CDR2 (germline): SGHDT, YYEEEE. The CDR3, as DNA: TGTGCCAGCAGCAATGACGGGCCTACTGAAGCTTTCTTT. Translated, it gives CASSNDGPTEAFF.

This clonotype was counted between two and nine times. This rearrangement joins TRBV2 to TRBJ2-7; D unclear. The CDR3 is made up of 14 amino acids. CDR1 is SNHLY, CDR2 FYNNEI, per germline. V was pared by 3 bases and J by 1 base, with 10 bases between. CDR3 amino acids: CASSDGQASYEQYF. The DNA of the CDR3 is TGTGCCAGCAGTGATGGGCAGGCGTCCTACGAGCAGTACTTC.

This clonotype was detected once. The chain recombines TRBV12-3 or TRBV12-4 with TRBJ1-5; perhaps TRBD1 as D (5 bases). V was cut by 3 bases and J by 1 base, with 10 bases left in between. This CDR3 contains 15 residues. CDR3 protein: CASSLFRESNQPQHF. CDR3 coding DNA: TGTGCCAGCAGTTTGTTCAGGGAAAGCAATCAGCCCCAGCATTTT.

This chain links TRBV28 with TRBJ2-7; 7 bases agree with TRBD2. The J segment lost 7 bases and the V segment lost 1 base, leaving 1 base of the junction unmatched. The CDR3 is 12 amino acids. CDR1 and CDR2 from the germline V gene are MDHEN and SYDVKM. The CDR3 sequence: CASSLLAGEQYF. The CDR3, as DNA: TGTGCCAGCAGTTTATTAGCGGGTGAGCAGTACTTC.

There are a few counts of this clonotype. The chain joins TRBV9 to TRBJ1-2; possibly TRBD1 for D (5 bases). The CDR3 runs to 14 residues. Germline V lookup: CDR1 SGDLS, CDR2 YYNGEE. V was cut by 2 bases and J by 2 bases, with 10 bases left in between. In DNA form, the CDR3 reads TGTGCCAGCAGCGTGGGTTCAGGGAACTATGGCTACACCTTC. This gives the protein CASSVGSGNYGYTF. Full variable domain (remainder filled in from reference TRBV9 and TRBJ1-2): DSGVTQTPKHLITATGQRVTLRCSPRSGDLSVYWYQQSLDQGLQFLIQYYNGEERAKGNILERFSAQQFPDLHSELNLSSLELGDSALYFCASSVGSGNYGYTFGSGTRLTVV.

This chain connects TRBV4-3 to TRBJ1-1, with a possible D match to TRBD1 (6 bases). The CDR3 is 14 amino acids. Trimming cost V 0 bases and J 7 bases, with 12 bases left between them. CDR1 is LGHNA, CDR2 YSLEER, per germline. The CDR3 DNA sequence: TGCGCCAGCAGCCAAGACAGTGAGGGGGTTGAAGCTTTCTTT. Protein: CASSQDSEGVEAFF.

J is TRBJ1-4 and V is TRBV7-9, with 9 bases that match TRBD1. There are 14 residues in the CDR3. CDR1 and CDR2 (germline): SEHNR, FQNEAQ (reference sequence). V was pared by 3 bases and J by 6 bases, with 2 bases of the junction left unmatched. The CDR3 DNA follows: TGTGCCAGCAGCTTCGGACAGGGGTATGAAAAACTGTTTTTT. Translating it yields CASSFGQGYEKLFF.

The rearrangement uses TRBV7-3 and TRBJ2-3; tentatively, D is TRBD2 (5 bases). V was pared by 6 bases and J by 3 bases, with 19 bases between. Germline values: CDR1 SGHTA, CDR2 FQGTGA. The CDR3 totals 16 residues. For the CDR3, the DNA is TGTGCCAGCAGTTATACAAGTAGGACGGGGACAGATACGCAGTATTTT. Encoded protein: CASSYTSRTGTDTQYF.